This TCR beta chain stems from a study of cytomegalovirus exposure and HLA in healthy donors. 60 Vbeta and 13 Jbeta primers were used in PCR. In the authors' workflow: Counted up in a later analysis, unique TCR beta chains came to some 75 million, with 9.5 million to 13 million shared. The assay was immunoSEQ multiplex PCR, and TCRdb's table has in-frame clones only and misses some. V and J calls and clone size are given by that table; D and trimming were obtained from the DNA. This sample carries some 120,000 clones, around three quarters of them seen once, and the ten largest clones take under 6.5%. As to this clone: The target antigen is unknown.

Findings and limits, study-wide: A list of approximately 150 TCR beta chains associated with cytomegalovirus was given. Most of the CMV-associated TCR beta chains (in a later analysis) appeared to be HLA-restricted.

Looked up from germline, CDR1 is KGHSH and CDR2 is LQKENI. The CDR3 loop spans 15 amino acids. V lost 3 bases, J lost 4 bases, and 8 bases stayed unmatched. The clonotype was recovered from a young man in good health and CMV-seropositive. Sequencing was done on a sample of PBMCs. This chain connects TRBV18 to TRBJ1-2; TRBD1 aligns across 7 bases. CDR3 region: CASSPRSGGTYGYTF. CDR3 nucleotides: TGTGCCAGCTCACCGCGGTCAGGGGGGACCTATGGCTACACCTTC.